Each of the 15 T cell receptor beta chains below was sequenced from the same sample in a study of CD8+CD57+ T cells in acquired aplastic anemia. Genomic DNA provided the template from which TCR beta VDJ and CDR3 profiles were obtained. Each CDR3 protein is one row after TCRdb ran MiXCR on the reads. The sample contains 160,000 or so distinct CDR3 sequences, around 43% of which appear only once. Sequenced patients had shown CD8+CD57+ cell expansion by flow cytometry. Sequencing was performed on sorted CD4+, CD8+, or CD8+CD57+ T cells (not recorded which) from PBMCs. The receptor set was obtained from a human donor with aplastic anemia.

The genes are TRBV24-1 and TRBJ1-2; the D is unclear. With 5 bases removed from V and 3 bases from J, the gap between germline ends came to 9 bases. This CDR3 region has 13 residues. Germline V CDR1 and CDR2: KGHDR, SFDVKD. The CDR3 sequence is CATSGTDYYGYTF. CDR3 bases: TGTGCCACCAGTGGGACGGATTACTATGGCTACACCTTC.

As for this clonotype: This sequence may be a read error, since a much larger clone differs from it by one base. The J gene is TRBJ1-2, the V gene TRBV10-3; D ambiguous. The CDR3 is made up of 15 amino acids. CDR1 and CDR2 from the germline V gene are ENHRY and SYGVKD. The CDR3 DNA reads TGTGCCAGCAGTAGATCACACGGCAAGATCTATGGCTACACCTTC. As protein: CASSRSHGKIYGYTF.

The chain couples TRBV7-4 to TRBJ1-6; no definite D call. V was clipped by 4 bases and J by 2 bases, with 15 bases between them. The germline V gene has CDR1 SGHVT and CDR2 SQSDAQ. The CDR3 length is 17 residues. The CDR3 coding sequence is TGTGCCAGCAGCTCTCGATGGGGATCCCCCTATAATTCACCCCTCCACTTT. Residues: CASSSRWGSPYNSPLHF.

For this clonotype: A read error may be the cause here, since a much bigger clone is one base away. The rearrangement links TRBV6-1 to TRBJ2-1; possibly TRBD2 for D (5 bases). Germline CDR1 is MNHNS and CDR2 is SASEGT. This CDR3 has 14 residues. The CDR3 DNA follows: TGTGCCAGCAGAATAGCGCTGTCCTACAGTGAGCAGTTCTTC. Amino acid sequence: CASRIALSYSEQFF.

This clonotype was seen only a few times. The chain links TRBV19 to TRBJ1-2; D is unresolved. Looked up from germline, CDR1 is LNHDA and CDR2 is SQIVND (reference sequence). V was shortened by 3 bases and J by 5 bases, with 16 bases between the two germline ends. The CDR3 is 15 residues long. This CDR3 reads CASSMSPGIPYGYTF. The DNA for the CDR3 is TGTGCCAGTAGTATGTCTCCCGGGATCCCTTATGGCTACACCTTC.

The sample holds many counts of this clonotype. The V call is TRBV20-1, the J call TRBJ1-1, with unresolved D. The CDR3 length is 13 residues. Germline V gives CDR1 DFQATT, CDR2 SNEGSKA (reference sequence). The V end lost 1 base, the J end lost 1 base, and 7 bases lay between the germline ends. For the CDR3, the DNA is TGCAGTGCTAGAGCAGACCCGAACACTGAAGCTTTCTTT. The encoded protein is CSARADPNTEAFF.

This clonotype was found once. The gene calls are TRBV15 and TRBJ2-7; 9 nucleotides line up with TRBD2. This CDR3 contains 15 residues. Unmatched junction bases numbered 4, after V lost 0 bases and J lost 4 bases. The germline V gene has CDR1 LNHNV and CDR2 YYDKDF (reference sequence). CDR3: CATSREGSGGYEQYF. In DNA, the CDR3 is TGTGCCACCAGCAGAGAAGGTAGCGGGGGTTACGAGCAGTACTTC. Full variable domain (rest looked up from reference TRBV15 and TRBJ2-7): DAMVIQNPRYQVTQFGKPVTLSCSQTLNHNVMYWYQQKSSQAPKLLFHYYDKDFNNEADTPDNFQSRRPNTSFCFLDIRSPGLGDTAMYLCATSREGSGGYEQYFGPGTRLTVT.

This clonotype was seen at least ten times. In DNA form, the CDR3 reads TGCGCCAGCAGCCAATCCGGGACACAAGAGACCCAGTACTTC. Amino acids: CASSQSGTQETQYF. This sequence joins TRBV4-3 and TRBJ2-5; the D gene is possibly TRBD1 (6 bases). Germline values: CDR1 LGHNA, CDR2 YSLEER. The CDR3 consists of 14 residues. The V end was cut by 2 bases, the J end by 2 bases, with 9 bases between.

This clonotype was counted between two and nine times. The genes are TRBV11-2 and TRBJ2-3, with 7 bases aligning to TRBD2. This CDR3 has 14 amino acids. Per the germline V gene, CDR1 is SGHAT and CDR2 is FQNNGV. With 0 bases clipped from V and 7 bases from J, the junction kept 4 bases outside the gene matches. DNA for the CDR3: TGTGCCAGCAGCTTAGAGGGCGGGGGAAATACGCAGTATTTT. This translates into CASSLEGGGNTQYF.

This clonotype was counted ten times or more. The J gene is TRBJ2-5, the V gene TRBV7-2, with TRBD1 identical over 8 bases. Per germline, CDR1 SGHTA and CDR2 FQGNSA. Trimming at V came to 0 bases and at J to 4 bases, leaving 1 base not matched to a gene. The CDR3 covers 14 residues. The CDR3 bases are TGTGCCAGCAGCTTAGCACAGGGGGGAGAGACCCAGTACTTC. This encodes CASSLAQGGETQYF.

V and J are TRBV10-2 and TRBJ2-1; no definite D call. The CDR3 has 14 amino acids. Deletions cut 5 bases from V and 0 bases from J, with 8 bases between. Germline CDR1 WSHSY, CDR2 SAAADI. The CDR3: CASSLATSYNEQFF. Here the CDR3 DNA reads TGCGCCAGCAGTTTAGCCACCTCCTACAATGAGCAGTTCTTC.

V usage is TRBV10-3 and J usage is TRBJ1-3; TRBD1 is a possible D gene (5 bases). Trimming took off 6 bases at V and 0 bases at J, with 9 bases between the two ends. Germline CDR1 ENHRY, CDR2 SYGVKD. This CDR3 is built from 14 residues. This CDR3 is CAIRDGHSGNTIYF. DNA for the CDR3: TGTGCCATCAGGGACGGACACTCTGGAAACACCATATATTTT.

In nucleotides, the CDR3 is TGTGCCAGCAGTTACGATGCGGGGGCGATCTATGGCTACACCTTC. This codes for CASSYDAGAIYGYTF. This sequence joins TRBV6-2 or TRBV6-3 and TRBJ1-2, with D perhaps TRBD1 (6 bases). The CDR3 extends over 15 amino acids. The ends were cut back, 2 bases at V and 4 bases at J, with 14 bases in the middle. Germline V gene sequence: CDR1 MNHEY, CDR2 SVGEGT.

V gene TRBV19 combines with J gene TRBJ1-5; no clear D. The CDR3 runs 16 residues. Germline lookup yields CDR1 LNHDA and CDR2 SQIVND (reference sequence). Deletions cut 4 bases from V and 0 bases from J, with 13 bases between. CDR3 sequence (DNA): TGTGCCAGTAGTACGCGGCAGGTTTATAGCAATCAGCCCCAGCATTTT. Its translation is CASSTRQVYSNQPQHF. Together with reference TRBV19 and TRBJ1-5, the CDR3 gives the full variable domain: DGGITQSPKYLFRKEGQNVTLSCEQNLNHDAMYWYRQDPGQGLRLIYYSQIVNDFQKGDIAEGYSVSREKKESFPLTVTSAQKNPTAFYLCASSTRQVYSNQPQHFGDGTRLSIL.

This chain uses TRBV20-1 with TRBJ1-6; perhaps TRBD1 as D (5 bases). This CDR3 has 13 residues. Per the germline V gene, CDR1 is DFQATT and CDR2 is SNEGSKA (reference sequence). V lost 6 bases, J lost 7 bases, and 13 bases lay in between. CDR3: CSATPGGNSPLHF. CDR3 in DNA: TGCAGTGCCACCCCGGGGGGAAATTCACCCCTCCACTTT.